The 6 T cell receptor beta chains below all came from one sample that was sequenced in a study of cytomegalovirus exposure and HLA in healthy donors. The PCR was carried out with 60 Vbeta primers and 13 Jbeta primers. Sequencing was performed with immunoSEQ multiplex PCR; in TCRdb, only in-frame clones are kept and a portion is missing. The sample yields about 180,000 clones, 75% to 85% seen once. The sequencing sample was made of PBMCs. These receptors all come from a woman aged 18-29 years in good health and CMV-seropositive.

The chain has TRBV6-5 and TRBJ1-1; the match to TRBD1 covers 7 bases. Germline values: CDR1 MNHEY, CDR2 SVGAGI. After removal of 0 bases from V and 3 bases from J, the junction contained 4 bases not matched to a gene. The CDR3 totals 15 residues. DNA for the CDR3: TGTGCCAGCAGTTACTCGACAGGGTGGGACACTGAAGCTTTCTTT. It specifies CASSYSTGWDTEAFF.

The chain is built from TRBV27 and TRBJ2-7; no reliable D call. V lost 4 bases and J lost 3, with 10 bases in between. This CDR3 comprises 13 residues. CDR1 and CDR2 (germline): MNHEY, SMNVEV (reference sequence). The CDR3 nucleotides are TGTGCCAGCAGTTCGCGACTTGGCTACGAGCAGTACTTC. This gives the protein CASSSRLGYEQYF.

The J gene is TRBJ2-2, the V gene TRBV7-2; 7 positions agree with TRBD2. CDR1 and CDR2 (germline): SGHTA, FQGNSA. This CDR3 has 16 amino acids. The J segment lost 4 bases and the V segment lost 6 bases, leaving 11 bases of the junction unmatched. The CDR3 DNA sequence: TGTGCCAGCAGAATCTCCGGGGGGAGTAGCACCGGGGAGCTGTTTTTT. Residues: CASRISGGSSTGELFF.

The chain employs TRBV29-1 and TRBJ2-5, with TRBD2 matching over 8 bases. Germline values: CDR1 SQVTM, CDR2 ANQGSEA. The V gene end was trimmed by 3 bases and the J gene end by 1 base; junction bases not matched to a gene: 4. This CDR3 is built from 14 residues. In nucleotides, the CDR3 is TGCAGCGTTGATCAGCGGGGGAGCCAAGAGACCCAGTACTTC. It translates to CSVDQRGSQETQYF.

The chain combines TRBV4-2 with TRBJ2-1; 10 bases line up with TRBD2. Germline trimming cut 5 bases from V and 8 bases from J; bases unmatched to any gene: 12. This CDR3 has 16 amino acids. CDR1 and CDR2 from the germline V gene are LGHNA and YNFKEQ. The CDR3 spells CASSLGQRGGRDEQFF. DNA for the CDR3: TGTGCCAGCAGCTTGGGGCAGCGGGGGGGCAGAGATGAGCAGTTCTTC.

This chain uses TRBV4-1 with TRBJ2-3; TRBD2 matches 8 bases. This CDR3 has 16 amino acids. The V and J ends lost 4 bases and 0 bases, in that order; junction bases with no gene match: 6. Germline lookup yields CDR1 MGHRA and CDR2 YSYEKL. The CDR3 DNA sequence: TGCGCCAGCAGCCCCGGGGGGGGGCCTAGCACAGATACGCAGTATTTT. This gives the protein CASSPGGGPSTDTQYF.